The 5 T cell receptor beta chains below all came from one sample that was sequenced in a study of graft-versus-host responses after intestinal transplantation. Profiled with immunoSEQ multiplex PCR; TCRdb holds only in-frame clones, not every one. This sample carries some 83,000 clones, roughly nine tenths of them seen once, and the ten largest clones take 0.1%. Which antigens these TCRs recognize remains unknown. The sample in question was unstimulated CD4+ T cells sorted from spleen or lymph node cells, obtained before intestinal transplant. These receptors came from a human donor who received an intestinal transplant.

This clone appeared a single time. For the CDR3, the DNA is TGTGCCAGTAGCCCCCTTAAACAGGGGGCGCGTGAAAAACTGTTTTTT. It specifies CASSPLKQGAREKLFF. The chain uses TRBV19 and TRBJ1-4; TRBD1 agrees at 9 bases. V lost 6 bases and J lost 7; bases outside the gene matches: 12. CDR3 size: 16 residues. CDR1 and CDR2 from the germline V gene are LNHDA and SQIVND (reference sequence).

V and J are TRBV19 and TRBJ2-3; 14 nucleotides line up with TRBD2. CDR3 size: 17 residues. Losses at the gene ends were 10 bases for V and 0 bases for J; bases not matched to a gene: 9. The germline V gene has CDR1 LNHDA and CDR2 SQIVND (reference sequence). CDR3 in DNA: TGTGCCACCCAGACTAGCGGGGGGGTTGGGAGCACAGATACGCAGTATTTT. It yields the protein CATQTSGGVGSTDTQYF.

This chain uses TRBV19 with TRBJ2-1; TRBD1 agrees at 9 bases. V dropped 3 bases and J dropped 5; count of bases not matched to a gene: 8. Germline V gene sequence: CDR1 LNHDA, CDR2 SQIVND (reference sequence). CDR3 length equals 16 residues. Here the CDR3 DNA reads TGTGCCAGTAGTATTGGGACAGGGATTAATCACAATGAGCAGTTCTTC. Protein: CASSIGTGINHNEQFF. The variable domain in full, completed from reference TRBV19 and TRBJ2-1, reads DGGITQSPKYLFRKEGQNVTLSCEQNLNHDAMYWYRQDPGQGLRLIYYSQIVNDFQKGDIAEGYSVSREKKESFPLTVTSAQKNPTAFYLCASSIGTGINHNEQFFGPGTRLTVL.

The table lists this clone with a count of one. The chain is built from TRBV6-1 and TRBJ1-6, with D possibly being TRBD1 (5 bases). The CDR3 is 16 residues long. The germline V and J ends were trimmed by 1 base and 7 bases, with 14 bases remaining between them. Per germline, CDR1 MNHNS and CDR2 SASEGT. In DNA, the CDR3 is TGTGCCAGCAGTGAAGTTGGCGGGAGGGACAATTCACCCCTCCACTTT. It encodes CASSEVGGRDNSPLHF.

This CDR3 reads CASSYRVDSTDTQYF. The CDR3 DNA follows: TGTGCCAGCAGCTATCGGGTTGATAGCACAGATACGCAGTATTTT. This chain uses TRBV6-1 with TRBJ2-3; D unclear. The germline V and J ends were trimmed by 6 bases and 0 bases, with 13 bases remaining between them. The CDR3 extends over 15 amino acids. Germline values: CDR1 MNHNS, CDR2 SASEGT.